This T cell receptor (beta chain) was captured in a study of shared clonotypes between healthy human individuals. Terminally differentiated effector memory CD45RA+ cells were excluded from the naive CD8 cells, which were CD45RO-negative and positively selected for CCR7. Healthy adults negative for HIV, lacking recent acute infections or vaccinations, served as donors. Produced via immunoSEQ multiplex PCR; TCRdb's table is partial and in-frame only. The sample has around 600,000 clones, 98% seen once. From germline, CDR1 is MNHNS and CDR2 SASEGT. Trimming left V 4 bases short and J 5 bases short, with 17 bases between. The length of the CDR3 is 15 residues.

The chain combines TRBV6-1 with TRBJ1-2; possible D gene TRBD1, 5 bases. The TCR sequence derives from a man in his thirties or forties in good health. Sequenced: naive CD8+ T cells sorted from blood. The CDR3 reads CASSVFSGVQYGYTF. The CDR3 nucleotides are TGTGCCAGCAGTGTATTTTCGGGGGTACAGTATGGCTACACCTTC.